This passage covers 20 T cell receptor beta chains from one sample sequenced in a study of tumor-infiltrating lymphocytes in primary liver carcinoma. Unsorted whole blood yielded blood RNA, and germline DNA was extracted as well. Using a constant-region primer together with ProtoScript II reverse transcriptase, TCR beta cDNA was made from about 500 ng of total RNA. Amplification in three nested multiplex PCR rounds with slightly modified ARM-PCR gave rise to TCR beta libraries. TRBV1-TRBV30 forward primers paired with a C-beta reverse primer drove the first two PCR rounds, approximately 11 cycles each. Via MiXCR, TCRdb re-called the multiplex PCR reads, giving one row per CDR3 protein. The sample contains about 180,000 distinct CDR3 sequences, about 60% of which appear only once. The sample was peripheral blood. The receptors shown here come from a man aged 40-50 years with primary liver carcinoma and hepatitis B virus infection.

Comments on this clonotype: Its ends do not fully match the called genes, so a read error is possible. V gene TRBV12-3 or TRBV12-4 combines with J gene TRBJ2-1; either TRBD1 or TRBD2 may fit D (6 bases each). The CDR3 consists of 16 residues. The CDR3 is CASSVLGGGNYNEQFF. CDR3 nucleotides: TGTGCTAGCAGTGTCCTCGGGGGCGGGAATTACAATGAGCAGTTCTTC.

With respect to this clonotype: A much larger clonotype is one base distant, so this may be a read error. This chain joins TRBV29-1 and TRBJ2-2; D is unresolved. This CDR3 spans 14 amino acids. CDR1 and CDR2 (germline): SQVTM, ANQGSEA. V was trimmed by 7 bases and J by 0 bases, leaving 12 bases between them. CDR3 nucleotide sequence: TGCAGCGCTCGGACGGAGACGAACACCGGGGAGCTGTTTTTT. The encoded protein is CSARTETNTGELFF.

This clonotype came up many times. Written as DNA, the CDR3 is TGTGCCAGCAGCCGGGCGGGGGAGACCCAGTACTTC. It is translated as CASSRAGETQYF. The J gene is TRBJ2-5, the V gene TRBV11-1; D is possibly TRBD2 (6 bases). The V gene lost 5 bases and the J gene lost 5 bases, with 9 bases spanning the gap. Germline V gene data show CDR1 as SGHAT and CDR2 as FQDESV (reference sequence). CDR3 length: 12 amino acids.

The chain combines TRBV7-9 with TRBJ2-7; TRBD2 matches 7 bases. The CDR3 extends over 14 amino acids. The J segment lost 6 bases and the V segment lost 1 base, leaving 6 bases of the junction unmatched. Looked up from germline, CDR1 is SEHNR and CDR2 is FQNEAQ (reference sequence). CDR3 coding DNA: TGTGCCAGCAGCTTAGACGGCGGGAGTGGCGAGCAGTACTTC. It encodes CASSLDGGSGEQYF.

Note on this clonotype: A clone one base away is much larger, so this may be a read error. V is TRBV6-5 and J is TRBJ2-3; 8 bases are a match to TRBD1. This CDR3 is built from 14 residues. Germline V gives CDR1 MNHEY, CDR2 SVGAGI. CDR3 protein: CTSSRGQGTDTQYF. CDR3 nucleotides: TGTACCAGCAGCCGGGGACAGGGCACAGATACGCAGTATTTT.

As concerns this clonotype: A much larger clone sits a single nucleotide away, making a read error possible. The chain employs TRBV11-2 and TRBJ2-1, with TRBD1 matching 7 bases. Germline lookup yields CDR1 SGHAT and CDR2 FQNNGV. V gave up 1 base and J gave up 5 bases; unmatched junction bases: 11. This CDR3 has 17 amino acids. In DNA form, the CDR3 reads TGTGCCAGCAGCTTAGGGTTTTTGACAGGGACACACAATGAGCAGTTCTTC. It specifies CASSLGFLTGTHNEQFF.

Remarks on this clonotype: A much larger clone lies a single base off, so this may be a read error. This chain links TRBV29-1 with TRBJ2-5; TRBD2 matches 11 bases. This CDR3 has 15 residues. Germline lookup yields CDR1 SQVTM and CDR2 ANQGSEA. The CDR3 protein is CSAASGTSGQETLYF. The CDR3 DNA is TGCAGCGCCGCGTCCGGGACTAGCGGCCAAGAGACCCTGTACTTC.

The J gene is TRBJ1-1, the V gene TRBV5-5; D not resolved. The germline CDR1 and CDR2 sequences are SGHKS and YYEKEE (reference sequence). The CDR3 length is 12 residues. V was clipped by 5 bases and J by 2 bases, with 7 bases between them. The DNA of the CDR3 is TGTGCCAGCAGTTGGGGAAACACTGAAGCTTTCTTT. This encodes CASSWGNTEAFF.

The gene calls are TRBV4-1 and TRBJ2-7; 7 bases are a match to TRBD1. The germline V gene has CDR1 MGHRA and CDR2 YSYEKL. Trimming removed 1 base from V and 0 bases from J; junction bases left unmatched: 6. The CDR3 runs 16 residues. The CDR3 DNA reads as TGCGCCAGCAGCCAAGCACCGGGACAGAGCTCCTACGAGCAGTACTTC. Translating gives CASSQAPGQSSYEQYF.

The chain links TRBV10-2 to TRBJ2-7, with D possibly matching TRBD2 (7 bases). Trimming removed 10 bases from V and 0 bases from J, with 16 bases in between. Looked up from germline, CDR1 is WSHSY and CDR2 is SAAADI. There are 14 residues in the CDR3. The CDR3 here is CATSRGAASYEQYF. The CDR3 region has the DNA TGCGCCACCTCCCGGGGGGCAGCCTCCTACGAGCAGTACTTC.

CDR3: CAWRDPGPGGEKLFF. The CDR3 DNA sequence: TGTGCCTGGAGAGACCCGGGCCCCGGCGGTGAAAAACTGTTTTTT. The chain is built from TRBV30 and TRBJ1-4, with D unresolved. CDR1 GTSNPN and CDR2 SVGIG come from the germline V gene (reference sequence). The V gene lost 3 bases and the J gene lost 7 bases, with 18 bases spanning the gap. The CDR3 is 15 amino acids.

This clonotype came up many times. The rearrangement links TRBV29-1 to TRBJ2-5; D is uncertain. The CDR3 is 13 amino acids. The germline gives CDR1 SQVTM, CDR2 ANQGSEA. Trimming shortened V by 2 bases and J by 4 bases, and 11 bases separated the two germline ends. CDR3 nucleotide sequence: TGCAGCGTTGAAAGGCAGGCCCGAGAGACCCAGTACTTC. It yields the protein CSVERQARETQYF.

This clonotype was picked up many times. The CDR3: CASSYPGGGETQYF. The CDR3 DNA sequence: TGTGCCAGCAGCTACCCGGGAGGAGGAGAGACCCAGTACTTC. The gene calls are TRBV11-2 and TRBJ2-5; TRBD2 matches at 7 bases. With V trimmed by 4 bases and J by 4 bases, 6 bases remained unmatched. CDR1 is SGHAT, CDR2 FQNNGV, per germline. The CDR3 consists of 14 residues.

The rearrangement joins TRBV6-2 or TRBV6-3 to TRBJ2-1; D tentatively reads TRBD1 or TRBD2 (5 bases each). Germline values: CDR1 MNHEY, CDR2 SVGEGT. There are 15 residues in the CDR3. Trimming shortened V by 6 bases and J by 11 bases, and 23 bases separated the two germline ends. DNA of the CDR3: TGTGCCAGCAGCCCACTCGGGACCAGAGACGGGAAGCAGTTCTTC. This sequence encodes CASSPLGTRDGKQFF.

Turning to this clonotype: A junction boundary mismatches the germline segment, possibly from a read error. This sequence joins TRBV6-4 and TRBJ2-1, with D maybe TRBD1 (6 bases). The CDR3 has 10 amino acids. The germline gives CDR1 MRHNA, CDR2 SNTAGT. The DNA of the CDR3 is TGTGTCAGCAAAGGGGGTGAGCAGTTCTTC. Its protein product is CVSKGGEQFF.

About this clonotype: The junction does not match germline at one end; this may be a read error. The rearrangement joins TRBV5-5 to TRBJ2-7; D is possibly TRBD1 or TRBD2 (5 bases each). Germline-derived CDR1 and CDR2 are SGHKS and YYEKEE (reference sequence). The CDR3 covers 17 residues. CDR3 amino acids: CASSFRVGEQSSYVQYF. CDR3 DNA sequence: TGTGCCAGCAGCTTCAGGGTCGGGGAACAGAGCTCCTACGTGCAGTACTTC.

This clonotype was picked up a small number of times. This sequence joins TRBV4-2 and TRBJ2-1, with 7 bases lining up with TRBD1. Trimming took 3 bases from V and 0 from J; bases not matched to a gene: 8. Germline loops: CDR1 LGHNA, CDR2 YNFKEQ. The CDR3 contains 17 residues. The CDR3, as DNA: TGTGCCAGCAGCCAGGGACCGACAGGGAGCTCCTACAATGAGCAGTTCTTC. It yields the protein CASSQGPTGSSYNEQFF.

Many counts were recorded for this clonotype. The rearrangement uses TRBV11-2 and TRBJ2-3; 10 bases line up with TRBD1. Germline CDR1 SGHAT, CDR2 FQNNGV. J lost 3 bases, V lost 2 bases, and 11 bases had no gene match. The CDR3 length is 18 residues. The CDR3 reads CASSLNLDRGTETDTQYF. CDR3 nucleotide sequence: TGTGCCAGCAGCTTAAATTTGGACAGGGGGACGGAAACAGATACGCAGTATTTT.

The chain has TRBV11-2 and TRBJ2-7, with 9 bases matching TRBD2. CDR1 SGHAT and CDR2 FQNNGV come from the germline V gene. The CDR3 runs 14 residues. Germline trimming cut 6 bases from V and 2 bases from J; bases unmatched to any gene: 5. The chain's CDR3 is CASSPGTSPYEQYF. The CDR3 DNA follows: TGTGCCAGCAGTCCCGGGACTAGCCCCTACGAGCAGTACTTC. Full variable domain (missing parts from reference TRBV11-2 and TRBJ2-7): EAGVAQSPRYKIIEKRQSVAFWCNPISGHATLYWYQQILGQGPKLLIQFQNNGVVDDSQLPKDRFSAERLKGVDSTLKIQPAKLEDSAVYLCASSPGTSPYEQYFGPGTRLTVT.

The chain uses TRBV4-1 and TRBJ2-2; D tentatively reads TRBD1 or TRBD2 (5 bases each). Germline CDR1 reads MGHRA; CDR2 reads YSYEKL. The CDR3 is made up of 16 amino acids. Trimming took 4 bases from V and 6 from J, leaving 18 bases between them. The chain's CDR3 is CASSRGLRDGPGELFF. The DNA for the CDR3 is TGCGCCAGCAGCCGAGGACTCAGGGACGGGCCCGGGGAGCTGTTTTTT.